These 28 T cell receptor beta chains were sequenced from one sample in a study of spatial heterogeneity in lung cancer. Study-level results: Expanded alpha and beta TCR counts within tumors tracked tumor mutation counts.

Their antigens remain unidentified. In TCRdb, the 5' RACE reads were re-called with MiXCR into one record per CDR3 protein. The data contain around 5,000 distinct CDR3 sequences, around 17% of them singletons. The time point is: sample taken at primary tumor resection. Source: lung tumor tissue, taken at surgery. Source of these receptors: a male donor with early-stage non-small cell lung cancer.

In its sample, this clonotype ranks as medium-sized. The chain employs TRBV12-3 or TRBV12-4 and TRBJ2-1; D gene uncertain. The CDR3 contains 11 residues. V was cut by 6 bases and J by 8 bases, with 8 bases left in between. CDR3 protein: CASSPGDEQFF. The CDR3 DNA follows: TGTGCCAGCAGCCCTGGGGATGAGCAGTTCTTC.

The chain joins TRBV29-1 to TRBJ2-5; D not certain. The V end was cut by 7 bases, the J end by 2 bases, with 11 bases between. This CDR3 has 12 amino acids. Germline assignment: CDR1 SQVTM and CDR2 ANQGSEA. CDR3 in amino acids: CSARLGQETQYF. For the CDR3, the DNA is TGCAGCGCTAGACTGGGGCAAGAGACCCAGTACTTC.

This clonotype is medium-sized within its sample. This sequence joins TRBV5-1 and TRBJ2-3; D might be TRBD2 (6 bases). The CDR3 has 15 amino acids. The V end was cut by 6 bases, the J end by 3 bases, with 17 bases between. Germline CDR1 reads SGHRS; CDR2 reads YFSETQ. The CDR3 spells CASTDSGVGTDTQYF. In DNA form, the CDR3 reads TGCGCCAGCACGGATAGCGGAGTCGGGACAGATACGCAGTATTTT.

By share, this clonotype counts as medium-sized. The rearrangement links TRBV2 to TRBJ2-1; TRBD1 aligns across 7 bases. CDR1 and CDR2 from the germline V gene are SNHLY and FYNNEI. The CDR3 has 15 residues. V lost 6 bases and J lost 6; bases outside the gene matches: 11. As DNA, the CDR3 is TGTGCCAGCAGCAAAGATACCTCAGGGGGCAATGAGCAGTTCTTC. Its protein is CASSKDTSGGNEQFF.

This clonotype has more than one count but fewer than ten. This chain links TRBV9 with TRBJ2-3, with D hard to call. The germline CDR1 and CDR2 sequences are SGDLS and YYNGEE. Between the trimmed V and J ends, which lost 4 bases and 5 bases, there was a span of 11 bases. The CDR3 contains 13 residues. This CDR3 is CASSPRAGDTQYF. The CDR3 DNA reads TGTGCCAGCAGCCCTCGTGCTGGAGATACGCAGTATTTT.

In DNA, the CDR3 is TGTGCCAGCATCGGGACAGGGAGGGAGACCCAGTACTTC. It yields the protein CASIGTGRETQYF. V gene TRBV12-3 or TRBV12-4 combines with J gene TRBJ2-5; TRBD1 agrees at 9 bases. The ends lost 7 bases at V and 5 bases at J; junction bases unmatched: 5. The CDR3 sequence is 13 residues long.

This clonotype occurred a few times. The CDR3 reads CASSIGVTGGNEPQHF. The CDR3 DNA reads TGTGCCAGTAGTATAGGGGTAACAGGGGGTAACGAGCCCCAGCATTTT. V usage is TRBV19 and J usage is TRBJ1-5, with TRBD1 matching over 8 bases. Germline CDR1 and CDR2: LNHDA and SQIVND (reference sequence). The V and J ends lost 1 base and 8 bases, in that order; junction bases with no gene match: 10. The CDR3 loop spans 16 amino acids.

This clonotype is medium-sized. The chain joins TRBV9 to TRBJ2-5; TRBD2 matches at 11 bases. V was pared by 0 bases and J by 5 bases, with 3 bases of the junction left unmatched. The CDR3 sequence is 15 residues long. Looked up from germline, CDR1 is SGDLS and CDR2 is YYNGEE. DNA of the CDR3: TGTGCCAGCAGCGTAGGCACTAGCGGGGGTGAGACCCAGTACTTC. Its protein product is CASSVGTSGGETQYF.

CDR3 sequence: CASSLGGRNTEAFF. The CDR3 bases are TGTGCCAGCAGCTTAGGGGGCCGGAACACTGAAGCTTTCTTT. The chain has TRBV11-2 and TRBJ1-1, with D possibly matching TRBD1 (5 bases). V lost 1 base and J lost 1, with 7 bases in between. In germline, CDR1 is SGHAT, CDR2 FQNNGV. This CDR3 is built from 14 residues.

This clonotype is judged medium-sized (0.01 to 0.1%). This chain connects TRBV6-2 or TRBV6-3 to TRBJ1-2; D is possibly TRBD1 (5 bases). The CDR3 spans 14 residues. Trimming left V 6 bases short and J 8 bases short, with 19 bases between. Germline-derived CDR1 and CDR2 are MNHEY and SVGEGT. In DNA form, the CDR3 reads TGTGCCAGCAGGGAGGGGATGGTATCGGAGGGCTACACCTTC. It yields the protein CASREGMVSEGYTF.

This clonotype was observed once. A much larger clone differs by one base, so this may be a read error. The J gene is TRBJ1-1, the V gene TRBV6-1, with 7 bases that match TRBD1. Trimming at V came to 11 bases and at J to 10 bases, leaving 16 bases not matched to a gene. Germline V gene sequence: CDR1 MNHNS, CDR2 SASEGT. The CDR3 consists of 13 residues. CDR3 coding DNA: TGTGCCTCCAAACAGGGGAATAACAGAGGAGCTTTCTTT. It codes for CASKQGNNRGAFF.

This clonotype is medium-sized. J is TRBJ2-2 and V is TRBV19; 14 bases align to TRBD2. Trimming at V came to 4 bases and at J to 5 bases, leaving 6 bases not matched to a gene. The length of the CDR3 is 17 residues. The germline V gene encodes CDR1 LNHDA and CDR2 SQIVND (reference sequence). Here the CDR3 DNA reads TGTGCCAGTAGTACGGGACTAGCGGGAGCGAGGACCGGGGAGCTGTTTTTT. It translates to CASSTGLAGARTGELFF.

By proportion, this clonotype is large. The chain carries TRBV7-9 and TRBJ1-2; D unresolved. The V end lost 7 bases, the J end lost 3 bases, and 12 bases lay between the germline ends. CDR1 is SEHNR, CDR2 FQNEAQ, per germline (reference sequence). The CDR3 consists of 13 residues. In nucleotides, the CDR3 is TGTGCCAGCACGGCCGGGTCGGACTATGGCTACACCTTC. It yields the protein CASTAGSDYGYTF.

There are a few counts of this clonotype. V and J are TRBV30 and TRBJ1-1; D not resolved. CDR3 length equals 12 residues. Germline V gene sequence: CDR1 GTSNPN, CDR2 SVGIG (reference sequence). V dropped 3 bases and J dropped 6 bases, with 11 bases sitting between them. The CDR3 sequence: CAWRHFTAEAFF. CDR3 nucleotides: TGTGCCTGGAGACATTTCACGGCTGAAGCTTTCTTT.

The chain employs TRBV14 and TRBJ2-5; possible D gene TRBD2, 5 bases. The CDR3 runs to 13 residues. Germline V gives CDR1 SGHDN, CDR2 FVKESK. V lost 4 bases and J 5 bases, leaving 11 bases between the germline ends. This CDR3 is CASSPDLGETQYF. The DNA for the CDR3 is TGTGCCAGCAGCCCGGACTTGGGGGAGACCCAGTACTTC.

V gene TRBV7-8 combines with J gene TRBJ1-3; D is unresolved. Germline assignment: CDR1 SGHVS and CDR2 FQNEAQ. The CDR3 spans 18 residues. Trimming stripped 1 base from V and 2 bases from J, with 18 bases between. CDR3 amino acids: CASSLEVNSPGAGNTIYF. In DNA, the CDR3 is TGTGCCAGCAGCTTAGAGGTCAATTCGCCTGGTGCTGGAAACACCATATATTTT. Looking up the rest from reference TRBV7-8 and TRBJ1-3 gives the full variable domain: GAGVSQSPRYKVAKRGQDVALRCDPISGHVSLFWYQQALGQGPEFLTYFQNEAQLDKSGLPSDRFFAERPEGSVSTLKIQRTQQEDSAVYLCASSLEVNSPGAGNTIYFGEGSWLTVV.

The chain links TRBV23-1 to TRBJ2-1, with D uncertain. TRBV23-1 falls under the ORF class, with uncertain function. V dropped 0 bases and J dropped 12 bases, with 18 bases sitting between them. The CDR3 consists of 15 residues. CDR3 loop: CASSQSLAPPEAQFF. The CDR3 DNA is TGCGCCAGCAGTCAATCGTTAGCACCCCCCGAGGCGCAGTTCTTC.

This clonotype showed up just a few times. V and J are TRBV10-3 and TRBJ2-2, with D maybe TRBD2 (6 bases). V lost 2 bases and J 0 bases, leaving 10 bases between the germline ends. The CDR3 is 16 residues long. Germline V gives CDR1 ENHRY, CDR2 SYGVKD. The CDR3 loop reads CAISESGGTNTGELFF. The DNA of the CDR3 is TGTGCCATCAGTGAGAGTGGCGGGACGAACACCGGGGAGCTGTTTTTT.

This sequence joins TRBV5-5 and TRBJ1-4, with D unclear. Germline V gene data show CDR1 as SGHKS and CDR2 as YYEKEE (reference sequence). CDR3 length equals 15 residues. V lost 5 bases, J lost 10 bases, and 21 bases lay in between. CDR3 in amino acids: CASSSPRREVGKLFF. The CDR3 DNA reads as TGTGCCAGCAGTTCCCCGAGGAGGGAAGTGGGAAAACTGTTTTTT.

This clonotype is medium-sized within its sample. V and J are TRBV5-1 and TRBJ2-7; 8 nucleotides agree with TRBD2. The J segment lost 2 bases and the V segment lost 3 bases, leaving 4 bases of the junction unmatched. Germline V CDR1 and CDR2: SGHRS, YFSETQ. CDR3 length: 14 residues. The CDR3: CASSSTSATYEQYF. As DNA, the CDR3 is TGCGCCAGCAGCTCGACTAGCGCGACCTACGAGCAGTACTTC. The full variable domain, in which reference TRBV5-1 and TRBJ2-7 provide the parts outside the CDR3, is KAGVTQTPRYLIKTRGQQVTLSCSPISGHRSVSWYQQTPGQGLQFLFEYFSETQRNKGNFPGRFSGRQFSNSRSEMNVSTLELGDSALYLCASSSTSATYEQYFGPGTRLTVT.

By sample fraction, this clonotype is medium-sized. In DNA form, the CDR3 reads TGTGCCAGCAGCACCGGGACGGATCCGAGCACAGATACGCAGTATTTT. It specifies CASSTGTDPSTDTQYF. The chain has TRBV11-2 and TRBJ2-3, with D perhaps TRBD1 or TRBD2 (5 bases each). The V gene lost 5 bases and the J gene lost 0 bases, with 15 bases spanning the gap. This CDR3 spans 16 amino acids. CDR1 and CDR2 from the germline V gene are SGHAT and FQNNGV.

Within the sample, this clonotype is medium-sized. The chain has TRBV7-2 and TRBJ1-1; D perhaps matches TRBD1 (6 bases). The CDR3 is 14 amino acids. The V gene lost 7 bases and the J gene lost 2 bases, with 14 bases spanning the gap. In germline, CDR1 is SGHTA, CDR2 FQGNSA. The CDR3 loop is CASNPGHQNTEAFF. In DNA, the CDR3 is TGTGCCAGCAATCCGGGACACCAAAACACTGAAGCTTTCTTT. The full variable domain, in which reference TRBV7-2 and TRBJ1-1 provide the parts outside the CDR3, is GAGVSQSPSNKVTEKGKDVELRCDPISGHTALYWYRQSLGQGLEFLIYFQGNSAPDKSGLPSDRFSAERTGGSVSTLTIQRTQQEDSAVYLCASNPGHQNTEAFFGQGTRLTVV.

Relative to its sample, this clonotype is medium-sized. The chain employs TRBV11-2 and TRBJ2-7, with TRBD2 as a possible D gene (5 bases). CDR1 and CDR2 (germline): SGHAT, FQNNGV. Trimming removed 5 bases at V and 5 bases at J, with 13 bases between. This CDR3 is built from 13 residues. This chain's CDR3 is CASSHSPGNEQYF. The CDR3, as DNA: TGTGCCAGCAGCCATAGTCCCGGGAACGAGCAGTACTTC.

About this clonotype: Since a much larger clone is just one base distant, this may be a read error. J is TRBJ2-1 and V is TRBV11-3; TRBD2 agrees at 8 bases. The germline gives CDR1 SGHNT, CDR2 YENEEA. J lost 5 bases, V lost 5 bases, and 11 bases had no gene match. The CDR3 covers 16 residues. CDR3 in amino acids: CASSRVGTRGDNEQFF. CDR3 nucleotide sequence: TGTGCCAGCAGCCGCGTCGGGACTAGAGGGGACAATGAGCAGTTCTTC.

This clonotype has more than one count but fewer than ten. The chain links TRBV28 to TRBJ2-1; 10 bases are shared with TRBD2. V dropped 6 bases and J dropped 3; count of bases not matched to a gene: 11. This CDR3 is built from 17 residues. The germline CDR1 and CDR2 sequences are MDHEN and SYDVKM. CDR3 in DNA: TGTGCCAGCAGAGCCGCTAGCGGGGGAGAGAGCTACAATGAGCAGTTCTTC. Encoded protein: CASRAASGGESYNEQFF.

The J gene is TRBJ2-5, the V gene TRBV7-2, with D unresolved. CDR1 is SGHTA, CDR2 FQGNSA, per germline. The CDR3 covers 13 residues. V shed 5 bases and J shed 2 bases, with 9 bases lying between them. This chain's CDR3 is CASSPAAQETQYF. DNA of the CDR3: TGTGCCAGCAGCCCGGCAGCACAAGAGACCCAGTACTTC.

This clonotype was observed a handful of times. The CDR3 here is CASSQDGTLAYEQYF. For the CDR3, the DNA is TGTGCCAGCAGCCAAGACGGGACACTAGCCTACGAGCAGTACTTC. The J gene is TRBJ2-7, the V gene TRBV4-2; D is possibly TRBD1 (6 bases). Trimming took off 0 bases at V and 2 bases at J, with 11 bases between the two ends. Germline V gene lookup returns CDR1 LGHNA and CDR2 YNFKEQ. This CDR3 region has 15 residues.

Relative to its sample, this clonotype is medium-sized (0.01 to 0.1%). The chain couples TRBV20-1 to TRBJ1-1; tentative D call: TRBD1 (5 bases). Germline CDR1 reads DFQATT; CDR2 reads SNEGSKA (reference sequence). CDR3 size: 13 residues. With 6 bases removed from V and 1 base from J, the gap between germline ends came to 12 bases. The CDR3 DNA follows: TGCAGTGCGTCAGGGTCCCCGAACACTGAAGCTTTCTTT. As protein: CSASGSPNTEAFF.